This TCR beta chain stems from a study of graft-versus-host responses after intestinal transplantation. Here immunoSEQ multiplex PCR was the method, and the copy in TCRdb shows in-frame clones only, minus some. The sample records some 87,000 clones, 85% to 95% being singletons. With regard to this clone: The antigen is undetermined.

The CDR3 is 12 residues long. The germline V and J ends were trimmed by 6 bases and 5 bases, with 8 bases remaining between them. The germline V gene encodes CDR1 SNHLY and CDR2 FYNNEI. The TCR sequence derives from a human donor who was the organ donor for an intestinal transplant. The rearrangement links TRBV2 to TRBJ2-1; D is possibly TRBD2 (5 bases). The sample in question was unstimulated CD8+ T cells sorted from spleen or lymph node cells, obtained before transplant. CDR3 protein: CASSGINNEQFF. The CDR3 DNA reads TGTGCCAGCAGCGGGATCAACAATGAGCAGTTCTTC.